Listed here are 10 T cell receptor beta chains from one sample, sequenced in a study of blood T cell repertoires in COVID-19. Sequencing was performed with immunoSEQ multiplex PCR; in TCRdb, only in-frame clones are kept and a portion is missing. The data show some 210,000 clones, with around 82% seen just once and less than 3.5% held by the top ten. The sequenced sample was peripheral blood. All receptors derive from a man aged 50 or older with active or convalescent COVID-19.

As for this clone: Relative to the germline gene, one junction end is altered; a read error may explain this. In nucleotides, the CDR3 is TGTGCCAGCGGTGATTGGTCGGGACAGGGTCGCGGCTACACCTTC. Amino acids: CASGDWSGQGRGYTF. The chain combines TRBV2 with TRBJ1-2; 9 bases map to TRBD1. Germline CDR1 is SNHLY and CDR2 is FYNNEI. This CDR3 is 15 amino acids long.

V and J are TRBV5-1 and TRBJ1-6; a weak D match, TRBD1 (5 bases). CDR3 length: 14 residues. V lost 4 bases and J 5 bases, leaving 10 bases between the germline ends. CDR1 SGHRS and CDR2 YFSETQ come from the germline V gene. CDR3 nucleotides: TGCGCCAGCAGCGAGGACACTAATAATTCACCCCTCCACTTT. Protein product: CASSEDTNNSPLHF.

The J gene is TRBJ1-6, the V gene TRBV30, with D possibly matching TRBD1 (6 bases). The V end lost 5 bases, the J end lost 4 bases, and 9 bases lay between the germline ends. CDR1 and CDR2 from the germline V gene are GTSNPN and SVGIG (reference sequence). This CDR3 comprises 13 residues. The CDR3 DNA reads TGTGCCTGGGGCGGACAGTATAATTCACCCCTCCACTTT. It specifies CAWGGQYNSPLHF.

This chain connects TRBV2 to TRBJ1-5; D remains ambiguous. V gave up 6 bases and J gave up 8 bases, with 11 bases separating them. This CDR3 is 12 amino acids long. Germline-derived CDR1 and CDR2 are SNHLY and FYNNEI. This CDR3 is CASRLSLEPQHF. For the CDR3, the DNA is TGTGCCAGCAGGCTAAGTTTGGAGCCCCAGCATTTT.

This rearrangement joins TRBV3-1 (or the pseudogene TRBV3-2) to TRBJ2-4; D gene uncertain. Germline V gene lookup returns CDR1 LGHDT and CDR2 YNNKEL (reference sequence). The CDR3 covers 15 residues. V lost 1 base to trimming and J lost 0 bases, with 7 bases between them. The CDR3 DNA is TGTGCCAGCAGCCAAGCCCCCGTAGCCAAAAACATTCAGTACTTC. As protein: CASSQAPVAKNIQYF.

The J gene is TRBJ1-1, the V gene TRBV6-5; 7 bases map to TRBD1. Germline trimming cut 6 bases from V and 4 bases from J; bases unmatched to any gene: 8. In germline, CDR1 is MNHEY, CDR2 SVGAGI. The CDR3 has 14 residues. The CDR3 is CASSFDRAFTEAFF. CDR3 in DNA: TGTGCCAGCAGCTTCGACAGGGCGTTCACTGAAGCTTTCTTT.

This clone was observed a few times. The chain has TRBV6-1 and TRBJ2-4; TRBD1 matches at 8 bases. V shed 0 bases, J shed 0 bases, and the junction held 7 bases outside the gene matches. CDR1 is MNHNS and CDR2 is SASEGT in the germline V gene. This CDR3 contains 18 residues. The CDR3 coding sequence is TGTGCCAGCAGTGAAGCGGTACAGGGGGTACTAGCCAAAAACATTCAGTACTTC. Amino acid sequence: CASSEAVQGVLAKNIQYF.

The chain uses TRBV10-3 and TRBJ2-5; 10 nucleotides line up with TRBD1. The V gene end was trimmed by 10 bases and the J gene end by 6 bases; junction bases not matched to a gene: 11. The CDR3 is made up of 14 amino acids. In germline, CDR1 is ENHRY, CDR2 SYGVKD. This CDR3 reads CATTGGASSQTQYF. In nucleotides, the CDR3 is TGTGCCACGACAGGGGGCGCCTCTTCTCAGACCCAGTACTTC.

V and J are TRBV18 and TRBJ1-6, with D uncertain. The CDR3 sequence is 15 residues long. In germline, CDR1 is KGHSH, CDR2 LQKENI. Deletions cut 5 bases from V and 5 bases from J, with 13 bases between. The CDR3, as DNA: TGTGCCAGCTCAGTCAGCGGGCGGAATAATTCACCCCTCCACTTT. It is translated as CASSVSGRNNSPLHF.

The chain employs TRBV5-4 and TRBJ1-2; the D gene is possibly TRBD1 (6 bases). The V and J ends lost 0 bases and 5 bases respectively, with 11 bases between them. Per germline, CDR1 SGHNT and CDR2 YYREEE (reference sequence). The CDR3 is 14 amino acids. CDR3 protein: CASSLDRTAYGYTF. CDR3 DNA: TGTGCCAGCAGCTTGGATAGGACAGCGTATGGCTACACCTTC. Looking up the rest from reference TRBV5-4 and TRBJ1-2 gives the full variable domain: ETGVTQSPTHLIKTRGQQVTLRCSSQSGHNTVSWYQQALGQGPQFIFQYYREEENGRGNFPPRFSGLQFPNYSSELNVNALELDDSALYLCASSLDRTAYGYTFGSGTRLTVV.